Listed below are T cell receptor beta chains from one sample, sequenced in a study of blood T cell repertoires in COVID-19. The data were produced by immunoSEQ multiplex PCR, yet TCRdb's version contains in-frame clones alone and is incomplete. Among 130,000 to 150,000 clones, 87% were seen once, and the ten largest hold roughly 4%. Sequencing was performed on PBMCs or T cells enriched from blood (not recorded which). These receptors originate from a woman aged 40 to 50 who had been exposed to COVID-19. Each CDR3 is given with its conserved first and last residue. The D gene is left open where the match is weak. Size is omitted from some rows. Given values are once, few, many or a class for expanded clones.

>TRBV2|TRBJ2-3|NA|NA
TGTGCCAGCACAGGGGAGGGACCTGATACGCAGTATTTT
CASTGEGPDTQYF
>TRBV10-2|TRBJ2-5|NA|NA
TGCGCCAGCAGTGACACAGGAGGAGGGGAGACCCAGTACTTC
CASSDTGGGETQYF
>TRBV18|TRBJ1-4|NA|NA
TGTGCCAGCTCACCACCTGAGGAGATGGAGGAAAAACTGTTTTTT
CASSPPEEMEEKLFF
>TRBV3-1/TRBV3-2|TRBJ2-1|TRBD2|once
TGTGCCAGCAGCCAAGGGCTAGCGGAAACTTACTCCTACAATGAGCAGTTCTTC
CASSQGLAETYSYNEQFF
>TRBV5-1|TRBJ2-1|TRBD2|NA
TGCGCCAGCAGCTCGATCCCGGGAGGCCACTACAATGAGCAGTTCTTC
CASSSIPGGHYNEQFF
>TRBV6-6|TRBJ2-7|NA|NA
TGTGCCAGCAGCCTCCGACTCCCCTACGAGCAGTACTTC
CASSLRLPYEQYF
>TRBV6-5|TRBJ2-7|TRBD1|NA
TGTGCCAGCAGTTACGGACAGGGGGCCTACGAGCAGTACTTC
CASSYGQGAYEQYF
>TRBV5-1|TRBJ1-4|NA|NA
TGCGCCAGCAGCGAGGGCAGATCTAATGAAAAACTGTTTTTT
CASSEGRSNEKLFF
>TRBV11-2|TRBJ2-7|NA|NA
TGTGCCAGCAGCCCTAGTTGGGCCTACGAGCAGTACTTC
CASSPSWAYEQYF
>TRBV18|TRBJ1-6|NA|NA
TGTGCCAGCTCACCAAGTCAGGTCCCGAATTCACCCCTCCACTTT
CASSPSQVPNSPLHF
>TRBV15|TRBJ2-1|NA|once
TGTGCCACCAGCAGATCCCGGGACAAGATTTACAATGAGCAGTTCTTC
CATSRSRDKIYNEQFF
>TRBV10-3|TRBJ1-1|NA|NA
TGTGCCATCACTGCGGCGGGGGCCGACACTGAAGCTTTCTTT
CAITAAGADTEAFF
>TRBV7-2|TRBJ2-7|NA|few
TGTGCCAGCAGCCCGACGACAGCTACGCCTTCCTACGAGCAGTACTTC
CASSPTTATPSYEQYF
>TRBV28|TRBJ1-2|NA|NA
TGTGCCAGCAGTATCGGAGGTAACTATGGCTACACCTTC
CASSIGGNYGYTF
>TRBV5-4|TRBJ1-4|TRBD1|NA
TGTGCCAGCAGCCGGGACAGGGATGAAAAACTGTTTTTT
CASSRDRDEKLFF
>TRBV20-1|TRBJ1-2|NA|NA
TGCAGTGCTAGTGTTGGGAGCGGGGTTAGGAACTATGGCTACACCTTC
CSASVGSGVRNYGYTF